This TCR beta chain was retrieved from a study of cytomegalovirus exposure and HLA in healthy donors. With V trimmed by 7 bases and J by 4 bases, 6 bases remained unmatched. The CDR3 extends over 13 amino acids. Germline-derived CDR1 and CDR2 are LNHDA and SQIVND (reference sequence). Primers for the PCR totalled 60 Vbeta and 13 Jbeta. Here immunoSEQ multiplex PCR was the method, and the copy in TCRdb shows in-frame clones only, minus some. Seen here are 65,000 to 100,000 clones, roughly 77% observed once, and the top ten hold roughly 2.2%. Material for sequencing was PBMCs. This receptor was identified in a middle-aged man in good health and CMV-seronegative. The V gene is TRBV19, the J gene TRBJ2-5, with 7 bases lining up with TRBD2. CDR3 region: CASTSGGRETQYF. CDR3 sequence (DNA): TGTGCCAGTACCTCCGGGGGGAGAGAGACCCAGTACTTC.